These 26 T cell receptor beta chains were all obtained from the same sample, sequenced in a study of molecular identifiers for immune sequencing clone quantification (dated by TCRdb to 2016 to 2019). Preparation of the library involved PCR. The reads were generated on a NextSeq 500. TCRdb cleaned the public reads at Q25 with fastp, built clones with MiXCR and kept in-frame beta chains. CDR3 protein sequences are deduplicated, and each keeps its most common genes and DNA. A total of some 580,000 distinct CDR3 sequences appear in this sample, 25% of them only once. The top ten clones comprise 0.6% to 0.9% of the sample. Sequenced input: naive CD8+ T cells from blood, with Jurkat cell RNA spiked in. The cell subset or site label of this sample denotes: FACS-sorted CD8+CD4-CCR7+CD45RA+ naive T cells. These TCRs come from a human donor in good health. Some libraries in this study had Jurkat cell RNA spiked in.

This clonotype occurred many times. V and J are TRBV15 and TRBJ1-5; D perhaps matches TRBD1 (5 bases). Germline loops: CDR1 LNHNV, CDR2 YYDKDF (reference sequence). Trimming removed 3 bases from V and 3 bases from J, with 18 bases in between. CDR3 length equals 17 residues. CDR3 sequence (DNA): TGTGCCACCAGCAGTACAAGGGAAGGGGAGTACAATCAGCCCCAGCATTTT. It translates to CATSSTREGEYNQPQHF.

This clonotype has a count of ten or more. For the CDR3, the DNA is TGTGCCAGCAGTTTGTTGGGCGGCACCTACGAGCAGTACTTC. Residues: CASSLLGGTYEQYF. The V and J genes are TRBV27 and TRBJ2-7; D is undetermined. Deletions cut 3 bases from V and 2 bases from J, with 11 bases between. The CDR3 covers 14 residues. Germline loops: CDR1 MNHEY, CDR2 SMNVEV (reference sequence).

This clonotype was seen ten or more times. The chain employs TRBV7-9 and TRBJ2-3; D not resolved. Looked up from germline, CDR1 is SEHNR and CDR2 is FQNEAQ (reference sequence). V was clipped by 4 bases and J by 1 base, with 15 bases between them. This CDR3 contains 16 residues. The CDR3 coding sequence is TGTGCCAGCAGCTCCTACTTCTCCCCTGGCACAGATACGCAGTATTTT. Translated: CASSSYFSPGTDTQYF.

Ten or more counts support this clonotype. This chain connects TRBV6-5 to TRBJ1-1; a possible D gene is TRBD1 (5 bases). CDR1 is MNHEY and CDR2 is SVGAGI in the germline V gene. This CDR3 comprises 13 residues. V was pared by 10 bases and J by 3 bases, with 15 bases between. CDR3 sequence (DNA): TGTGCCATACAATGGGGGTTGGACACTGAAGCTTTCTTT. Translating gives CAIQWGLDTEAFF.

The rearrangement links TRBV28 to TRBJ2-5; perhaps D is TRBD1 or TRBD2 (5 bases each). The germline V and J ends were trimmed by 7 bases and 5 bases, with 14 bases remaining between them. This CDR3 contains 13 residues. Germline loops: CDR1 MDHEN, CDR2 SYDVKM. As DNA, the CDR3 is TGTGCCAGCATGGGGGACCTTGGGGAGACCCAGTACTTC. Protein: CASMGDLGETQYF.

This clonotype has a count of ten or more. The genes are TRBV6-5 and TRBJ1-5; possibly TRBD1 for D (6 bases). The CDR3 runs 13 residues. The V end lost 4 bases, the J end lost 7 bases, and 11 bases lay between the germline ends. Germline V gives CDR1 MNHEY, CDR2 SVGAGI. The CDR3 DNA reads TGTGCCAGCAGTTCCCAGGGGCACCAGCCCCAGCATTTT. Amino acid sequence: CASSSQGHQPQHF.

This clonotype was recorded many times. J is TRBJ2-7 and V is TRBV24-1; no reliable D call. The V end lost 10 bases, the J end lost 0 bases, and 9 bases lay between the germline ends. Per germline, CDR1 KGHDR and CDR2 SFDVKD. This CDR3 is built from 12 residues. The CDR3 loop reads CATRASSYEQYF. The DNA of the CDR3 is TGTGCCACAAGGGCCAGCTCCTACGAGCAGTACTTC.

The rearrangement uses TRBV27 and TRBJ2-1; D is possibly TRBD2 (6 bases). CDR3 length: 15 residues. Germline CDR1 is MNHEY and CDR2 is SMNVEV (reference sequence). Deletions cut 2 bases from V and 8 bases from J, with 16 bases between. The CDR3 DNA sequence: TGTGCCAGCAGTTTACGTGGACCGGGAGTGTATGAGCAGTTCTTC. Translated, it gives CASSLRGPGVYEQFF.

This CDR3 reads CAWSLGAGIEQFF. DNA of the CDR3: TGTGCCTGGAGCCTCGGGGCGGGGATTGAGCAGTTCTTC. This rearrangement joins TRBV30 to TRBJ2-1, with D possibly being TRBD2 (6 bases). The V gene's germline CDR1 is GTSNPN and CDR2 SVGIG (reference sequence). CDR3 length: 13 amino acids. V lost 3 bases and J lost 9, with 15 bases in between. The full variable domain, with the rest looked up from reference TRBV30 and TRBJ2-1, is SQTIHQWPATLVQPVGSPLSLECTVEGTSNPNLYWYRQAAGRGLQLLFYSVGIGQISSEVPQNLSASRPQDRQFILSSKKLLLSDSGFYLCAWSLGAGIEQFFGPGTRLTVL.

In the case of this clonotype: At one of its ends the junction is not consistent with the germline gene, which may arise from a read error. The J gene is TRBJ2-3, the V gene TRBV9; either TRBD1 or TRBD2 may supply D (6 bases each). There are 17 residues in the CDR3. Germline V gene data show CDR1 as SGDLS and CDR2 as YYNGEE. The CDR3 nucleotides read TGTGCCAGCAGCGAGTCTAACGGGGGCCTGAGCACAGATAAGCAGTATTTT. Translated, it gives CASSESNGGLSTDKQYF.

The V gene is TRBV6-2 or TRBV6-3, the J gene TRBJ2-3, with TRBD2 identical over 8 bases. This CDR3 has 17 amino acids. Germline CDR1 is MNHEY and CDR2 is SVGEGT. Trimming at V came to 6 bases and at J to 3 bases, leaving 14 bases not matched to a gene. CDR3 region: CASSSIGTSGWTDTQYF. DNA of the CDR3: TGTGCCAGCAGCTCCATCGGGACTAGTGGTTGGACAGATACGCAGTATTTT.

This clonotype has a count of ten or more. The chain combines TRBV6-1 with TRBJ2-7, with D unresolved. The CDR3 spans 15 residues. The V end was cut by 0 bases, the J end by 3 bases, with 12 bases between. The germline V gene has CDR1 MNHNS and CDR2 SASEGT. CDR3: CASSEARSVDYEQYF. DNA of the CDR3: TGTGCCAGCAGTGAAGCGCGGTCGGTCGACTACGAGCAGTACTTC.

This clonotype was detected only a few times. The V and J genes are TRBV6-5 and TRBJ2-3, with 7 bases that match TRBD1. This CDR3 spans 18 amino acids. V was clipped by 2 bases and J by 0 bases; unmatched bases: 11. From germline, CDR1 is MNHEY and CDR2 SVGAGI. CDR3 in DNA: TGTGCCAGCAGTTACGAACCGGGACAGTATACTAGCACAGATACGCAGTATTTT. Translation gives CASSYEPGQYTSTDTQYF.

As to this clonotype: A much more abundant neighbour one base away suggests this may be a read error. The genes are TRBV4-2 and TRBJ2-7; D is uncertain. CDR1 is LGHNA and CDR2 is YNFKEQ in the germline V gene. The CDR3 contains 15 residues. CDR3 in amino acids: CASSQEAGFSYKQYF. The CDR3 nucleotides read TGTGCCAGCAGCCAAGAGGCAGGATTCTCCTACAAGCAGTACTTC.

At least ten counts were recorded for this clonotype. This chain joins TRBV7-2 and TRBJ2-7; 9 nucleotides line up with TRBD1. V was clipped by 1 base and J by 4 bases; unmatched bases: 14. CDR3 size: 18 residues. Per the germline V gene, CDR1 is SGHTA and CDR2 is FQGNSA. The CDR3 is CASSLETTLTGGLYEQYF. The CDR3 DNA follows: TGTGCCAGCAGCTTAGAAACCACACTTACAGGGGGCCTGTACGAGCAGTACTTC.

Comment on this clonotype: This could be a read error, since a much larger clone is one nucleotide away. The chain employs TRBV12-3 or TRBV12-4 and TRBJ2-2; perhaps TRBD1 as D (6 bases). The CDR3 runs to 12 residues. V lost 8 bases, J lost 7 bases, and 11 bases lay in between. The CDR3 is CASWQGIGELFF. The CDR3 DNA reads TGTGCCAGCTGGCAGGGGATCGGGGAGCTGTTTTTT.

This clonotype was detected ten times or more. An end of the junction does not agree with germline; a read error may underlie this. V and J are TRBV7-9 and TRBJ2-5; the D gene is possibly TRBD2 (5 bases). Per the germline V gene, CDR1 is SEHNR and CDR2 is FQNEAQ (reference sequence). The CDR3 consists of 12 residues. The CDR3: CASSLALETQYF. CDR3 nucleotide sequence: TGTGCCAGCAGTTTAGCGCTAGAGACCCAGTACTTC.

This chain connects TRBV19 to TRBJ1-6; 8 nucleotides match TRBD1. The CDR3 extends over 13 amino acids. Germline lookup yields CDR1 LNHDA and CDR2 SQIVND (reference sequence). The J segment lost 13 bases and the V segment lost 4 bases, leaving 6 bases of the junction unmatched. The CDR3 DNA reads as TGTGCCAGTAGTACCCCAGGGGGCCGGCCCCTCCACTTT. Its protein product is CASSTPGGRPLHF.

As for this clonotype: The CDR3 end shows no conserved phenylalanine or tryptophan, and so a read error is likely. The chain combines TRBV12-3 or TRBV12-4 with TRBJ2-7; D possibly corresponds to TRBD2 (5 bases). The CDR3 is 16 residues long. Trimming pared 8 bases from V and 2 bases from J, leaving 22 bases between. Written as DNA, the CDR3 is TGTGCCAGCCGGTCTACTGACGGGGTCCCTCCCTACGAGCAGTACTAC. Translation gives CASRSTDGVPPYEQYY.

This clonotype was picked up many times. The chain recombines TRBV6-5 with TRBJ2-7, with D maybe TRBD2 (5 bases). The CDR3 runs 13 residues. V was shortened by 4 bases and J by 2 bases, with 9 bases between the two germline ends. Germline V gene lookup returns CDR1 MNHEY and CDR2 SVGAGI. The chain's CDR3 is CASSWTEAYEQYF. For the CDR3, the DNA is TGTGCCAGCAGTTGGACTGAGGCCTACGAGCAGTACTTC.

The genes are TRBV27 and TRBJ2-7; weak D call: TRBD1 (6 bases). Trimming took off 6 bases at V and 5 bases at J, with 17 bases between the two ends. From germline, CDR1 is MNHEY and CDR2 SMNVEV (reference sequence). This CDR3 comprises 14 residues. CDR3 protein: CASSTDSNYHEQYF. Here the CDR3 DNA reads TGTGCCAGCAGCACGGACAGTAACTACCACGAGCAGTACTTC.

As concerns this clonotype: One end of the junction does not line up with germline, which may come from a read error. The chain recombines TRBV2 with TRBJ2-3; TRBD2 is a possible D gene (6 bases). CDR1 and CDR2 from the germline V gene are SNHLY and FYNNEI. The CDR3 is 15 residues long. The CDR3 reads CVSIPMGRLGDTQYF. CDR3 coding DNA: TGTGTCAGCATTCCCATGGGGAGGTTGGGAGATACGCAGTATTTT.

This clonotype was counted between two and nine times. This chain links TRBV7-9 with TRBJ2-7; TRBD1 matches 8 bases. The J segment lost 3 bases and the V segment lost 0 bases, leaving 4 bases of the junction unmatched. This CDR3 region has 15 residues. Germline V gene sequence: CDR1 SEHNR, CDR2 FQNEAQ (reference sequence). The CDR3 spells CASSLAAGGIYEQYF. As DNA, the CDR3 is TGTGCCAGCAGCTTAGCGGCAGGGGGCATCTACGAGCAGTACTTC.

Concerning this clonotype itself: A read error is possible here, since a much larger clone lies one base away. No DNA is shown, since the ends of the CDR3 on it are uncertain; the CDR3 is the one TCRdb lists. The V and J genes are TRBV5-4 and TRBJ2-5; TRBD1, as called in the table, went unchecked against the DNA. With termini counted, the CDR3 has 15 amino acids. Germline CDR1 reads SGHNT; CDR2 reads YYREEE (reference sequence). CDR3 protein: CASSFGAGAEETQNF.

For this clonotype: A much larger clone differs by one base, so this may be a read error. The chain links TRBV20-1 to TRBJ2-7; 9 nucleotides agree with TRBD1. The CDR3 has 12 amino acids. The germline V gene encodes CDR1 DFQATT and CDR2 SNEGSKA (reference sequence). The CDR3 sequence: CSAGTGSYKQYF. CDR3 DNA: TGCAGTGCTGGGACAGGGAGCTACAAGCAGTACTTC.

For this clonotype: A much larger clone sits a single nucleotide away, making a read error possible. V usage is TRBV19 and J usage is TRBJ2-4; D remains ambiguous. Between the trimmed V and J ends, which lost 0 bases and 5 bases, there was a span of 5 bases. Germline CDR1 is LNHDA and CDR2 is SQIVND (reference sequence). This CDR3 comprises 13 residues. Written as DNA, the CDR3 is TGTGCCAGTAGTATAGATAGCCAAAACATTCAGTACTTC. Translation: CASSIDSQNIQYF.